The present T cell receptor (beta chain) was sequenced within a study of cytomegalovirus exposure and HLA in healthy donors. Regarding this clone: Its target is not known.

With 60 Vbeta and 13 Jbeta primers, the PCR was carried out. Data came from immunoSEQ multiplex PCR; TCRdb stores just in-frame clones and leaves some out. The sample lists approximately 290,000 clones, approximately 80% occurring once. Overall study results and limits: An Asian-associated ancestry cluster reportedly showed fewer N-insertions than the roughly 600-donor mean in a later analysis. In vitro testing confirmed a few CMV-associated chains as specific for CMV antigens. A later analysis showed TCR association rates differing by HLA locus, peaking at DRB1 and lowest at HLA-C. Excluded were some V segments that proved indistinguishable, including TRBV6-2 and TRBV6-3.

The CDR3 runs to 11 residues. The germline CDR1 and CDR2 sequences are WSHSY and SAAADI. V was clipped by 8 bases and J by 10 bases, with 12 bases between them. This receptor was obtained from a girl aged 2-10 years in good health and CMV-seronegative. Sequencing used PBMCs. The rearrangement uses TRBV10-2 and TRBJ2-1; D uncertain. The CDR3 DNA reads as TGCGCCAGCCTCATGGGCCCAGAGCAGTTCTTC. Protein product: CASLMGPEQFF.